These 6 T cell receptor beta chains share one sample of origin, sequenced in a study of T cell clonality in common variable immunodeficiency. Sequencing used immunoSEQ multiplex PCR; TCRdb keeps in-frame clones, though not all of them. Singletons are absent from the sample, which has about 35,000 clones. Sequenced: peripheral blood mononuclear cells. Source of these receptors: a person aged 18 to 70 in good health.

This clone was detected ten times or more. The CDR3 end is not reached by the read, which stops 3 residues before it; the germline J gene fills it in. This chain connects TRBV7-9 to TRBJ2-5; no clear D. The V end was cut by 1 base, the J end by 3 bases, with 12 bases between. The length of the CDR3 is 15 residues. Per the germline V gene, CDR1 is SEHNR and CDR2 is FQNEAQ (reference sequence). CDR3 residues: CASSLESRREETQYF. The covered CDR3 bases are TGTGCCAGCAGCTTAGAGTCCCGTAGAGAAGAGACC.

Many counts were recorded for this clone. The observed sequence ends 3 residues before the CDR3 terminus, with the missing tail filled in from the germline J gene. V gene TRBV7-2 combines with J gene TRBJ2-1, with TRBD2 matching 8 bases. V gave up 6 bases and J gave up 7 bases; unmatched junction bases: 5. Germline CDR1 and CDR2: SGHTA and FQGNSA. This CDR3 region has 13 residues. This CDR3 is CASSWGTRNEQFF. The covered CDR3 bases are TGTGCCAGCAGTTGGGGGACTAGAAATGAG.

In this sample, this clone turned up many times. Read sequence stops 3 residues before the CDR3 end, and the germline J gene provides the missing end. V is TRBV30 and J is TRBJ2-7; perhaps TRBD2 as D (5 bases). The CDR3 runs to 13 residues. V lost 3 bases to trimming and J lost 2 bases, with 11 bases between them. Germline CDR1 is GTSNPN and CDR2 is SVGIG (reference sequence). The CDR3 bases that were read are TGTGCCTGGAGCCCAGCGGACCCCTACGAG. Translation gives CAWSPADPYE. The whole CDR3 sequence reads CAWSPADPYEQYF.

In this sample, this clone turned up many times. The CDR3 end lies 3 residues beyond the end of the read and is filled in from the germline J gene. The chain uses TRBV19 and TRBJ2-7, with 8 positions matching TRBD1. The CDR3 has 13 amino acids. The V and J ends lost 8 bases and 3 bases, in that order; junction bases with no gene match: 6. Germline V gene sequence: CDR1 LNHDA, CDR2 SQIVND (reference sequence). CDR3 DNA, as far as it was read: TGTGCCAGTTCCGCAGGACAGGGCTACGAG. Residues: CASSAGQGYE. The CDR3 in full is CASSAGQGYEQYF.

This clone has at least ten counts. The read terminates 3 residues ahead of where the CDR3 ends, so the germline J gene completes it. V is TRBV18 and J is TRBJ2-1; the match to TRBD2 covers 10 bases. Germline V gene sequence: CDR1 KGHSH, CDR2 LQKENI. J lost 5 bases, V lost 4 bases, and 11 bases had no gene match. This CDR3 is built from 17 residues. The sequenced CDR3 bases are TGTGCCAGCTCACGAACCGCTAGCGGGAGTCGGGACAATGAG. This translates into CASSRTASGSRDNE. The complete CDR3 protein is CASSRTASGSRDNEQFF.

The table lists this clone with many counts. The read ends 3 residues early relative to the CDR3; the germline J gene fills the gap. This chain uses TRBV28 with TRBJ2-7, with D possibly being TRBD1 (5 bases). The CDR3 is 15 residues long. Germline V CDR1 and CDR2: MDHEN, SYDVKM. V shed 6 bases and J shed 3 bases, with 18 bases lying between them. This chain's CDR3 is CASSQPGIQYYEQYF. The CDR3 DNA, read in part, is TGTGCCAGCAGCCAACCAGGGATCCAATACTACGAG.